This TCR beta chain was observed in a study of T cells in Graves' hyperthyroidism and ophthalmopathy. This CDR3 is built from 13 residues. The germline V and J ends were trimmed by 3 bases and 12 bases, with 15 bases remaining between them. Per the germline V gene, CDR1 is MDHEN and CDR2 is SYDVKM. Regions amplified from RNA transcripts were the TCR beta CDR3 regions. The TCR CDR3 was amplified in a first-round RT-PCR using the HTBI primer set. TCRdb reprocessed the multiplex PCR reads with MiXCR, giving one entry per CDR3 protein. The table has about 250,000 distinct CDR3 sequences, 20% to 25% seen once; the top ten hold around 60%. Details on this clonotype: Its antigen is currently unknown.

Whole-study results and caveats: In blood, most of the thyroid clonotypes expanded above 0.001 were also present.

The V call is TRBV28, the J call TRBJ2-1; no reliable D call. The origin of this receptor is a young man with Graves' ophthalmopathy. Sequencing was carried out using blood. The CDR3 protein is CASSLVGPVGQFF. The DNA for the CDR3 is TGTGCCAGCAGTTTGGTAGGGCCCGTGGGGCAGTTCTTC.